This T cell receptor beta chain was recovered during a study of OX40 agonist ivuxolimab in advanced cancers. As for this clone: Its antigen is still unknown.

From germline, CDR1 is MNHEY and CDR2 SVGAGI. V lost 7 bases and J 5 bases, leaving 11 bases between the germline ends. The CDR3 loop spans 12 amino acids. Patients who had autoimmune disease history or got systemic immunosuppression were left out. Sequenced by immunoSEQ multiplex PCR; TCRdb stores in-frame clones only, minus some. This table holds fewer than 50,000 clones, more than 80% found once. Study results and caveats: People who partly responded at 0.1-3.0 mg/kg had some of the least clonal expansion seen.

The chain recombines TRBV6-5 with TRBJ1-2, with D possibly TRBD1 on 6 matching bases. The sequencing used CD4+ or CD8+ T cells sorted from blood, collected in a trial of the OX40 agonist ivuxolimab. This TCR was recovered from an adult with an advanced solid tumor such as melanoma, head and neck, liver or kidney cancer. DNA for the CDR3: TGTGCCAGCAAGGGCAGGGGTTATGGCTACACCTTC. This codes for CASKGRGYGYTF.